What follows are 15 T cell receptor beta chains derived from one specimen sequenced in a study of response to subunit inactivated influenza vaccine. TCRdb fed the RT-PCR reads into MiXCR, producing one record per CDR3 protein. Of approximately 310,000 distinct CDR3 sequences in the sample, around a fifth were seen once. The source was PBMCs from blood, collected less than 22 months after vaccination. The receptors originated from a man aged 50 to 75 who received an inactivated influenza vaccine.

This chain links TRBV5-1 with TRBJ1-6; D gene uncertain. V was pared by 4 bases and J by 2 bases, with 7 bases between. CDR3 length: 14 amino acids. CDR1 SGHRS and CDR2 YFSETQ come from the germline V gene. CDR3 nucleotides: TGCGCCAGCAGCGCCGGGCCCTATAATTCACCCCTCCACTTT. Translating gives CASSAGPYNSPLHF.

The chain couples TRBV12-3 or TRBV12-4 to TRBJ1-2; D call uncertain. The CDR3 extends over 12 amino acids. The V gene lost 7 bases and the J gene lost 2 bases, with 8 bases spanning the gap. The CDR3 region is CASKELNYGYTF. The CDR3 DNA reads TGTGCCAGCAAAGAGTTAAACTATGGCTACACCTTC.

This clonotype was counted between two and nine times. V gene TRBV5-6 combines with J gene TRBJ2-5; D gene uncertain. CDR3 length: 15 residues. Germline V CDR1 and CDR2: SGHDT, YYEEEE. Trimming removed 0 bases at V and 2 bases at J, with 11 bases between. CDR3 in amino acids: CASSLDGVWQETQYF. DNA of the CDR3: TGTGCCAGCAGCTTGGATGGGGTCTGGCAAGAGACCCAGTACTTC.

The V gene is TRBV5-6, the J gene TRBJ1-5; 7 bases align to TRBD1. The CDR3 contains 14 residues. Germline V gene lookup returns CDR1 SGHDT and CDR2 YYEEEE. J was trimmed by 7 bases and V by 3 bases; bases with no gene match: 7. The CDR3 bases are TGTGCCAGCAGCTCTACAGGGGTGAGGCAGCCCCAGCATTTT. Translating gives CASSSTGVRQPQHF.

The rearrangement links TRBV9 to TRBJ2-5, with TRBD2 as a possible D gene (5 bases). The CDR3 spans 14 residues. V gave up 4 bases and J gave up 3 bases, with 13 bases separating them. Germline V lookup: CDR1 SGDLS, CDR2 YYNGEE. The CDR3 here is CASSPKKGEETQYF. CDR3 bases: TGTGCCAGCAGCCCAAAGAAGGGAGAAGAGACCCAGTACTTC.

The V call is TRBV28, the J call TRBJ1-5; the D gene is possibly TRBD1 (5 bases). This CDR3 has 14 residues. The V end was cut by 3 bases, the J end by 5 bases, with 11 bases between. Germline V gene lookup returns CDR1 MDHEN and CDR2 SYDVKM. The CDR3 protein is CASSLTAGHQPQHF. In DNA form, the CDR3 reads TGTGCCAGCAGTTTGACGGCGGGGCATCAGCCCCAGCATTTT.

This clonotype appeared once. The chain combines TRBV20-1 with TRBJ2-3; 10 nucleotides align to TRBD2. CDR1 is DFQATT, CDR2 SNEGSKA, per germline (reference sequence). J gave up 2 bases and V 0 bases, and 8 bases lay outside the gene matches. CDR3 length: 17 amino acids. CDR3: CSAREPTSGSLTDTQYF. The CDR3 DNA reads as TGCAGTGCTAGAGAGCCGACTAGCGGGTCCCTCACAGATACGCAGTATTTT.

This clonotype was seen only a few times. The chain employs TRBV30 and TRBJ1-3; no clear D gene. Per the germline V gene, CDR1 is GTSNPN and CDR2 is SVGIG (reference sequence). This CDR3 spans 16 amino acids. V was clipped by 0 bases and J by 4 bases, with 16 bases between them. The CDR3 is CAWSVWQRRAGNTIYF. CDR3 DNA: TGTGCCTGGAGTGTATGGCAGCGAAGGGCCGGAAACACCATATATTTT.

A few counts support this clonotype. The rearrangement joins TRBV7-9 to TRBJ2-1, with 9 bases identical to TRBD1. The CDR3 runs 13 residues. Germline CDR1 and CDR2: SEHNR and FQNEAQ (reference sequence). V gave up 5 bases and J gave up 8 bases; unmatched junction bases: 4. The CDR3 sequence: CASSIQGADEQFF. The CDR3 DNA sequence: TGTGCCAGCAGCATACAGGGGGCCGATGAGCAGTTCTTC.

This clonotype showed up just a few times. V gene TRBV7-9 combines with J gene TRBJ1-2; TRBD1 might be the D (5 bases). V lost 5 bases and J lost 8, with 21 bases in between. The CDR3 is made up of 15 amino acids. CDR1 and CDR2 from the germline V gene are SEHNR and FQNEAQ (reference sequence). As DNA, the CDR3 is TGTGCCAGCAGCCCCCGGACACGAACGATCGAGGGCTACACCTTC. It encodes CASSPRTRTIEGYTF. Drawing the rest from reference TRBV7-9 and TRBJ1-2, the complete variable domain is DTGVSQNPRHKITKRGQNVTFRCDPISEHNRLYWYRQTLGQGPEFLTYFQNEAQLEKSRLLSDRFSAERPKGSFSTLEIQRTEQGDSAMYLCASSPRTRTIEGYTFGSGTRLTVV.

This clonotype was seen a few times. This chain joins TRBV4-1 and TRBJ2-2, with D perhaps TRBD2 (6 bases). The CDR3 contains 16 residues. The ends were cut back, 1 base at V and 5 bases at J, with 14 bases in the middle. CDR1 is MGHRA, CDR2 YSYEKL, per germline. The DNA of the CDR3 is TGCGCCAGCAGCCAAGTTCCGGGGGTTAAGACCGGGGAGCTGTTTTTT. As protein: CASSQVPGVKTGELFF.

The J gene is TRBJ2-1, the V gene TRBV4-1; TRBD2 matches at 7 bases. CDR1 MGHRA and CDR2 YSYEKL come from the germline V gene. Unmatched junction bases numbered 14, after V lost 4 bases and J lost 2 bases. The CDR3 runs to 18 residues. DNA of the CDR3: TGCGCCAGCAGCCCTCGACGAGCCTCTAGCGGAGCCTACAATGAGCAGTTCTTC. It translates to CASSPRRASSGAYNEQFF.

This clonotype came up once. At one end the junction does not follow the germline gene, possibly because of a read error. The chain has TRBV9 and TRBJ1-1; weak D call: TRBD1 (5 bases). The length of the CDR3 is 12 residues. The V gene's germline CDR1 is SGDLS and CDR2 YYNGEE. Here the CDR3 reads CASSVADTEALF. The CDR3, as DNA: TGTGCCAGCAGCGTAGCGGACACTGAAGCTTTATTT.

The CDR3 is CASSQDSGGASNEQFF. CDR3 DNA sequence: TGTGCCAGCAGCCAAGATAGCGGGGGGGCCTCGAATGAGCAGTTCTTC. The V and J genes are TRBV4-2 and TRBJ2-1; 11 bases align to TRBD2. Per the germline V gene, CDR1 is LGHNA and CDR2 is YNFKEQ. CDR3 length: 16 residues. V lost 0 bases to trimming and J lost 7 bases; unmatched junction nucleotides: 5.

This clonotype was counted between two and nine times. The CDR3 protein is CATSTGQGAREQYF. In DNA form, the CDR3 reads TGTGCCACCAGCACAGGACAGGGGGCACGGGAGCAGTACTTC. The J gene is TRBJ2-7, the V gene TRBV15, with 11 bases aligning to TRBD1. There are 14 residues in the CDR3. From germline, CDR1 is LNHNV and CDR2 YYDKDF (reference sequence). With 4 bases clipped from V and 7 bases from J, the junction kept 6 bases outside the gene matches.